The 31 T cell receptor beta chains below were found in one sample sequenced in a study of cytomegalovirus exposure and HLA in healthy donors. The PCR used 60 Vbeta and 13 Jbeta primers. The table came from immunoSEQ multiplex PCR; TCRdb's copy has only in-frame clones and leaves some out. The top ten hold 4% to 5% of the sample, which has about 160,000 clones, 80% seen once. Sequencing input: PBMCs. These receptor sequences come from a man aged 30-40 years in good health and CMV-seronegative.

The chain employs TRBV10-3 and TRBJ1-3; D gene unclear. This CDR3 is built from 13 residues. Germline values: CDR1 ENHRY, CDR2 SYGVKD. V lost 7 bases and J 0 bases, leaving 7 bases between the germline ends. CDR3 DNA: TGTGCCATCACACAGCTCTCTGGAAACACCATATATTTT. Amino acids: CAITQLSGNTIYF.

This clone was picked up one time. The V and J genes are TRBV27 and TRBJ2-1; TRBD2 matches 13 bases. The CDR3 consists of 15 residues. Trimming at V came to 6 bases and at J to 7 bases, leaving 6 bases not matched to a gene. The germline V gene encodes CDR1 MNHEY and CDR2 SMNVEV (reference sequence). The CDR3 DNA reads as TGTGCCAGCAGCTTTGGGACTAGCGGGAAGAATGAGCAGTTCTTC. Translated, it gives CASSFGTSGKNEQFF.

This chain links TRBV19 with TRBJ2-2; the match to TRBD1 covers 7 bases. The CDR3 covers 13 residues. Looked up from germline, CDR1 is LNHDA and CDR2 is SQIVND (reference sequence). V gave up 10 bases and J gave up 7 bases; unmatched junction bases: 9. The CDR3 loop is CATTGQWFGELFF. Here the CDR3 DNA reads TGTGCCACTACGGGACAGTGGTTCGGGGAGCTGTTTTTT.

J is TRBJ2-4 and V is TRBV29-1, with unresolved D. Germline V gene data show CDR1 as SQVTM and CDR2 as ANQGSEA. Trimming shortened V by 3 bases and J by 0 bases, and 9 bases separated the two germline ends. CDR3 length: 14 amino acids. CDR3 DNA: TGCAGCGTTGAGAGACTTGTAGCCAAAAACATTCAGTACTTC. Amino acid sequence: CSVERLVAKNIQYF.

This clone appeared once. The genes are TRBV5-1 and TRBJ1-4, with 7 bases aligning to TRBD1. The V gene's germline CDR1 is SGHRS and CDR2 YFSETQ. This CDR3 has 15 residues. Trimming cost V 0 bases and J 6 bases; bases outside gene matches: 5. The CDR3 spells CASSLEGTAYEKLFF. The CDR3 DNA sequence: TGCGCCAGCAGCTTGGAAGGGACAGCCTATGAAAAACTGTTTTTT.

The chain couples TRBV9 to TRBJ2-7; a possible D gene is TRBD2 (7 bases). This CDR3 region has 16 residues. Germline assignment: CDR1 SGDLS and CDR2 YYNGEE. V was pared by 2 bases and J by 4 bases, with 19 bases between. For the CDR3, the DNA is TGTGCCAGCAGCGTGGGGCAGTCGGGGGGCCGTTACGAGCAGTACTTC. It specifies CASSVGQSGGRYEQYF.

This rearrangement joins TRBV5-8 to TRBJ1-5; TRBD1 aligns across 9 bases. The V and J ends lost 4 bases and 4 bases, in that order; junction bases with no gene match: 6. Germline V gene lookup returns CDR1 SGHTS and CDR2 YDEGEE. The CDR3 contains 15 residues. The CDR3 DNA sequence: TGTGCCAGCAGCCCCCCCGGGACAGGGAATCAGCCCCAGCATTTT. Translation: CASSPPGTGNQPQHF.

The rearrangement links TRBV13 to TRBJ2-1; TRBD2 matches at 8 bases. Trimming at V came to 0 bases and at J to 6 bases, leaving 7 bases not matched to a gene. Germline CDR1 reads PRHDT; CDR2 reads FYEKMQ (reference sequence). This CDR3 contains 16 residues. The CDR3 DNA sequence: TGTGCCAGCAGCTTAGGCCTAGCGGGTGCTTCCAATGAGCAGTTCTTC. It encodes CASSLGLAGASNEQFF.

This chain links TRBV28 with TRBJ1-5, with TRBD1 matching 12 bases. Germline V CDR1 and CDR2: MDHEN, SYDVKM. The V segment lost 4 bases and the J segment 0 bases; nucleotides outside the gene matches: 4. CDR3 length: 17 amino acids. The CDR3 bases are TGTGCCAGCAGTTCCTGGGACAGGGGGCGTAGCAATCAGCCCCAGCATTTT. Protein product: CASSSWDRGRSNQPQHF.

The V gene is TRBV11-2, the J gene TRBJ2-1; 7 bases match TRBD1. Trimming took 5 bases from V and 0 from J; bases not matched to a gene: 10. The CDR3 runs to 17 residues. Germline CDR1 and CDR2: SGHAT and FQNNGV. In DNA form, the CDR3 reads TGTGCCAGCAGCCCCATCCCGACAGGGAGCTCCTACAATGAGCAGTTCTTC. Amino acids: CASSPIPTGSSYNEQFF.

This chain connects TRBV6-5 to TRBJ1-4; D unclear. The CDR3 consists of 13 residues. Germline lookup yields CDR1 MNHEY and CDR2 SVGAGI. V was trimmed by 6 bases and J by 8 bases, leaving 13 bases between them. The CDR3 DNA is TGTGCCAGCAGCGACGGGCCGGGGGAAAAACTGTTTTTT. Translating gives CASSDGPGEKLFF.

Only one count was recorded for this clone. The chain combines TRBV13 with TRBJ1-1; D not certain. The CDR3 sequence is 11 residues long. Germline V CDR1 and CDR2: PRHDT, FYEKMQ (reference sequence). The V gene lost 5 bases and the J gene lost 4 bases, with 5 bases spanning the gap. The CDR3 here is CASSAGTEAFF. The CDR3 coding sequence is TGTGCCAGCAGCGCCGGCACTGAAGCTTTCTTT.

The genes are TRBV7-9 and TRBJ2-3; possibly TRBD2 for D (7 bases). In germline, CDR1 is SEHNR, CDR2 FQNEAQ (reference sequence). V was clipped by 3 bases and J by 7 bases, with 8 bases between them. The CDR3 has 12 amino acids. CDR3 DNA sequence: TGTGCCAGCAGCTTCGGGGGGCATACGCAGTATTTT. It encodes CASSFGGHTQYF.

The rearrangement joins TRBV2 to TRBJ2-4, with D possibly matching TRBD2 (5 bases). The V gene's germline CDR1 is SNHLY and CDR2 FYNNEI. This CDR3 is 15 amino acids long. V lost 7 bases and J 4 bases, leaving 17 bases between the germline ends. CDR3 DNA: TGTGCCAGCAAATATTGGCCCAGCGGTAAAAACATTCAGTACTTC. The encoded protein is CASKYWPSGKNIQYF.

This chain links TRBV19 with TRBJ2-6; possible D gene TRBD1, 5 bases. The CDR3 loop spans 16 amino acids. V was clipped by 6 bases and J by 0 bases, with 12 bases between them. Germline V lookup: CDR1 LNHDA, CDR2 SQIVND (reference sequence). CDR3 loop: CASSRQSASGANVLTF. The CDR3 DNA sequence: TGTGCCAGTAGCCGACAGTCTGCCTCTGGGGCCAACGTCCTGACTTTC.

CDR3 sequence (DNA): TGTGCCAGCAGTTTATCCAACTGGAGGACTGAAGCTTTCTTT. This sequence encodes CASSLSNWRTEAFF. The J gene is TRBJ1-1, the V gene TRBV27; D gene unclear. This CDR3 is built from 14 residues. The germline V and J ends were trimmed by 0 bases and 5 bases, with 10 bases remaining between them. The germline V gene encodes CDR1 MNHEY and CDR2 SMNVEV (reference sequence).

This chain joins TRBV6-6 and TRBJ1-5; D gene uncertain. The CDR3 has 14 residues. Trimming removed 0 bases from V and 7 bases from J, with 10 bases in between. The germline V gene encodes CDR1 MNHNY and CDR2 SVGAGI (reference sequence). This CDR3 reads CASSYSGGFQPQHF. The CDR3 DNA reads TGTGCCAGCAGTTACTCTGGAGGGTTCCAGCCCCAGCATTTT.

The sample holds a few counts of this clone. The genes are TRBV6-5 and TRBJ2-1, with TRBD2 as a possible D gene (6 bases). V was clipped by 4 bases and J by 7 bases, with 11 bases between them. Germline values: CDR1 MNHEY, CDR2 SVGAGI. This CDR3 is 13 amino acids long. CDR3 sequence (DNA): TGTGCCAGCAGTTTCGGGACTTCTAATGAGCAGTTCTTC. It is translated as CASSFGTSNEQFF.

The chain is built from TRBV6-1 and TRBJ2-3, with D perhaps matching TRBD2 (5 bases). Per germline, CDR1 MNHNS and CDR2 SASEGT. The CDR3 is made up of 15 amino acids. Deletions cut 7 bases from V and 0 bases from J, with 14 bases between. In nucleotides, the CDR3 is TGTGCCAGCACCCGGGGAGTTCTAAGCACAGATACGCAGTATTTT. Translation: CASTRGVLSTDTQYF.

Written as DNA, the CDR3 is TGTGCCTGGAGTGTCGGGCTAGCGCAGAGCACAGATACGCAGTATTTT. It translates to CAWSVGLAQSTDTQYF. The V gene is TRBV30, the J gene TRBJ2-3, with D possibly matching TRBD2 (6 bases). The CDR3 runs 16 residues. In germline, CDR1 is GTSNPN, CDR2 SVGIG (reference sequence). V was cut by 0 bases and J by 0 bases, with 13 bases left in between. The full variable domain, in which reference TRBV30 and TRBJ2-3 provide the parts outside the CDR3, is SQTIHQWPATLVQPVGSPLSLECTVEGTSNPNLYWYRQAAGRGLQLLFYSVGIGQISSEVPQNLSASRPQDRQFILSSKKLLLSDSGFYLCAWSVGLAQSTDTQYFGPGTRLTVL.

The V call is TRBV7-6, the J call TRBJ1-5; D might be TRBD1 (6 bases). The germline V gene has CDR1 SGHVS and CDR2 FNYEAQ. This CDR3 has 14 residues. Trimming removed 1 base from V and 4 bases from J, with 8 bases in between. The CDR3 sequence is CASSLDQGNQPQHF. The DNA of the CDR3 is TGTGCCAGCAGCTTAGACCAGGGGAATCAGCCCCAGCATTTT.

The rearrangement joins TRBV28 to TRBJ2-5; D uncertain. The V gene lost 2 bases and the J gene lost 0 bases, with 7 bases spanning the gap. This CDR3 spans 14 amino acids. Germline CDR1 is MDHEN and CDR2 is SYDVKM. CDR3 loop: CASSLPDYQETQYF. CDR3 DNA sequence: TGTGCCAGCAGTTTACCAGACTACCAAGAGACCCAGTACTTC.

The gene calls are TRBV30 and TRBJ2-6; no reliable D call. CDR3 length: 16 amino acids. V was shortened by 2 bases and J by 4 bases, with 15 bases between the two germline ends. Per the germline V gene, CDR1 is GTSNPN and CDR2 is SVGIG (reference sequence). The CDR3 region is CAWSSPERLGANVLTF. The CDR3 nucleotides are TGTGCCTGGAGTAGTCCCGAGAGGCTAGGGGCCAACGTCCTGACTTTC.

This chain links TRBV6-1 with TRBJ1-5; D is perhaps TRBD1 (6 bases). Trimming took off 8 bases at V and 4 bases at J, with 12 bases between the two ends. Germline V gives CDR1 MNHNS, CDR2 SASEGT. The CDR3 totals 13 residues. The CDR3 DNA reads as TGTGCCAGCTCCGGACAGCGAAATCAGCCCCAGCATTTT. This gives the protein CASSGQRNQPQHF.

The chain uses TRBV5-8 and TRBJ1-3; TRBD1 aligns across 7 bases. The CDR3 spans 16 residues. J gave up 0 bases and V 4 bases, and 7 bases lay outside the gene matches. CDR1 is SGHTS, CDR2 YDEGEE, per germline. In nucleotides, the CDR3 is TGTGCCAGCAGCAGAACTACAGGGGACTCTGGAAACACCATATATTTT. Translating gives CASSRTTGDSGNTIYF. The full variable domain, with the rest looked up from reference TRBV5-8 and TRBJ1-3, is EAGVTQSPTHLIKTRGQQATLRCSPISGHTSVYWYQQALGLGLQFLLWYDEGEERNRGNFPPRFSGRQFPNYSSELNVNALELEDSALYLCASSRTTGDSGNTIYFGEGSWLTVV.

This chain joins TRBV4-2 and TRBJ2-7, with 9 bases matching TRBD2. CDR3 length equals 18 residues. Looked up from germline, CDR1 is LGHNA and CDR2 is YNFKEQ. J was trimmed by 1 base and V by 1 base; bases with no gene match: 11. CDR3 loop: CASSQGRLAGNPSYEQYF. CDR3 nucleotide sequence: TGTGCCAGCAGCCAAGGAAGGCTAGCGGGAAACCCATCCTACGAGCAGTACTTC.

The chain recombines TRBV28 with TRBJ2-5; 8 bases line up with TRBD2. The V gene end was trimmed by 6 bases and the J gene end by 5 bases; junction bases not matched to a gene: 11. The CDR3 consists of 15 residues. Germline assignment: CDR1 MDHEN and CDR2 SYDVKM. The CDR3 loop is CASSLDGGGRETQYF. The CDR3 DNA follows: TGTGCCAGCAGCCTTGACGGGGGGGGCCGGGAGACCCAGTACTTC.

V usage is TRBV7-9 and J usage is TRBJ2-5; weak D call: TRBD2 (6 bases). There are 12 residues in the CDR3. Deletions cut 2 bases from V and 5 bases from J, with 6 bases between. The germline CDR1 and CDR2 sequences are SEHNR and FQNEAQ (reference sequence). CDR3 region: CASSLRGETQYF. In nucleotides, the CDR3 is TGTGCCAGCAGCTTACGGGGGGAGACCCAGTACTTC.

The CDR3 nucleotides are TGTGCCAGCAGTTTTCAAGAGCAGGCGAATGAAAAACTGTTTTTT. It is translated as CASSFQEQANEKLFF. The rearrangement links TRBV28 to TRBJ1-4; D remains unclear. The CDR3 spans 15 residues. Between the trimmed V and J ends, which lost 3 bases and 5 bases, there was a span of 13 bases. The germline CDR1 and CDR2 sequences are MDHEN and SYDVKM. Complete variable domain (other parts from reference TRBV28 and TRBJ1-4): DVKVTQSSRYLVKRTGEKVFLECVQDMDHENMFWYRQDPGLGLRLIYFSYDVKMKEKGDIPEGYSVSREKKERFSLILESASTNQTSMYLCASSFQEQANEKLFFGSGTQLSVL.

The rearrangement links TRBV28 to TRBJ2-3; 12 nucleotides agree with TRBD2. The CDR3 loop spans 16 amino acids. In germline, CDR1 is MDHEN, CDR2 SYDVKM. The J segment lost 4 bases and the V segment lost 5 bases, leaving 7 bases of the junction unmatched. CDR3 in amino acids: CASSAPGTSGPDTQYF. For the CDR3, the DNA is TGTGCCAGCAGTGCCCCCGGGACTAGCGGGCCAGATACGCAGTATTTT. Together with reference TRBV28 and TRBJ2-3, the CDR3 gives the full variable domain: DVKVTQSSRYLVKRTGEKVFLECVQDMDHENMFWYRQDPGLGLRLIYFSYDVKMKEKGDIPEGYSVSREKKERFSLILESASTNQTSMYLCASSAPGTSGPDTQYFGPGTRLTVL.

The chain uses TRBV6-5 and TRBJ1-2, with TRBD1 matching over 10 bases. J lost 6 bases, V lost 4 bases, and 8 bases had no gene match. Germline CDR1 MNHEY, CDR2 SVGAGI. The length of the CDR3 is 15 residues. The DNA for the CDR3 is TGTGCCAGCAGTTCAGGGACAGGGGTTGGTAATGGCTACACCTTC. Protein sequence: CASSSGTGVGNGYTF.